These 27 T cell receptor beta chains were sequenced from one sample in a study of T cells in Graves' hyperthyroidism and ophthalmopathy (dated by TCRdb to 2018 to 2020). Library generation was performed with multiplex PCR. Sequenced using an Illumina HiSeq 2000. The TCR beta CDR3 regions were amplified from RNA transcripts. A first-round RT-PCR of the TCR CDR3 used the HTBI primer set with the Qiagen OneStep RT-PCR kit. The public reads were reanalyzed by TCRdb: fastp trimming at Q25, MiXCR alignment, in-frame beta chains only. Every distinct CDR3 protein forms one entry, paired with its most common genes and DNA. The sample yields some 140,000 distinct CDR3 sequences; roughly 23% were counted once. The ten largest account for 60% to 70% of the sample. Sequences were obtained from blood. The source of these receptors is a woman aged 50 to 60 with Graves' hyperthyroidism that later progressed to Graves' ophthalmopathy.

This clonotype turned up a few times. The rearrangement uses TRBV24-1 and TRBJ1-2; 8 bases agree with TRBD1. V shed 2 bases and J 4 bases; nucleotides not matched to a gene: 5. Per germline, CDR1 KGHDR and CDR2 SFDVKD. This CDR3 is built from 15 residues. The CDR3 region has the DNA TGTGCCACCAGTGATTCCGGGACAGGAGGCTATGGCTACACCTTC. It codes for CATSDSGTGGYGYTF.

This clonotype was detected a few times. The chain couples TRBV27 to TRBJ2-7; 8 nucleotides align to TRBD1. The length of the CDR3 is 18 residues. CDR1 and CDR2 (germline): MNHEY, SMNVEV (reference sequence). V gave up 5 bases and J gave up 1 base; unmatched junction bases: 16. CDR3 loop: CASSPIKPGTGISYEQYF. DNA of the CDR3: TGTGCCAGCAGTCCCATTAAACCCGGGACAGGCATTTCCTACGAGCAGTACTTC.

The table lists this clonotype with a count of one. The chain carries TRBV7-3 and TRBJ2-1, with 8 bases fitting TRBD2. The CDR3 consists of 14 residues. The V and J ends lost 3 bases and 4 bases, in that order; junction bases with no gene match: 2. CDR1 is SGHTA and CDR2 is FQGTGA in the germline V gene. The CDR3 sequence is CASSLTSDYNEQFF. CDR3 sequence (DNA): TGTGCCAGCAGCTTGACTAGCGATTACAATGAGCAGTTCTTC.

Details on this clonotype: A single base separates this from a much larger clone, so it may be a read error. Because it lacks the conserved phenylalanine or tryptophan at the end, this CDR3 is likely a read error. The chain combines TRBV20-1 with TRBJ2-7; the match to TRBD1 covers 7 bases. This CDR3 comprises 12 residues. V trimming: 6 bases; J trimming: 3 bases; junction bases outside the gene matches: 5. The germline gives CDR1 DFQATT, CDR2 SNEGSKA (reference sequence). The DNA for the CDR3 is TGCAGTGCACGACAGGGCCTCTACGAGCAGTACCTC. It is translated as CSARQGLYEQYL.

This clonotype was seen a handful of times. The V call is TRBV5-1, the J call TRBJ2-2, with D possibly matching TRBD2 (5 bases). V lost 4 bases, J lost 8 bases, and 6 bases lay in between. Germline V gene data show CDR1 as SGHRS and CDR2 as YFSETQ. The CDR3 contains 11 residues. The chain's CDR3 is CASSRGGELFF. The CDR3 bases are TGCGCCAGCAGCCGAGGGGGGGAGCTGTTTTTT.

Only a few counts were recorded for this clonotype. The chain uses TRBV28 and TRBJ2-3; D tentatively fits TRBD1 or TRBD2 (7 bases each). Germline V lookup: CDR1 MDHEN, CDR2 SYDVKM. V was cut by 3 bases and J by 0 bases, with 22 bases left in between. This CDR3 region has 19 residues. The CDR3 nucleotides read TGTGCCAGCAGTTTCAGGGGGTTCGGGGGAGGGACTAGCACAGATACGCAGTATTTT. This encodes CASSFRGFGGGTSTDTQYF. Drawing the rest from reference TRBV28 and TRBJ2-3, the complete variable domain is DVKVTQSSRYLVKRTGEKVFLECVQDMDHENMFWYRQDPGLGLRLIYFSYDVKMKEKGDIPEGYSVSREKKERFSLILESASTNQTSMYLCASSFRGFGGGTSTDTQYFGPGTRLTVL.

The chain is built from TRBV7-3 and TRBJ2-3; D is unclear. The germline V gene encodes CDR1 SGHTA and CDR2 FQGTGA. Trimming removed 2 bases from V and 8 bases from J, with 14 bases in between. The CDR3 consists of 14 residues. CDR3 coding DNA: TGTGCCAGCAGCTTACTCCCTACGATAGGTACGCAGTATTTT. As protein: CASSLLPTIGTQYF.

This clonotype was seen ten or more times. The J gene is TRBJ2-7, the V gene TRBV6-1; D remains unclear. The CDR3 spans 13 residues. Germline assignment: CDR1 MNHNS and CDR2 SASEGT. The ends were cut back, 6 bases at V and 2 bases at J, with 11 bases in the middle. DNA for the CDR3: TGTGCCAGCAGCGTGACGGATACCTACGAGCAGTACTTC. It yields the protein CASSVTDTYEQYF.

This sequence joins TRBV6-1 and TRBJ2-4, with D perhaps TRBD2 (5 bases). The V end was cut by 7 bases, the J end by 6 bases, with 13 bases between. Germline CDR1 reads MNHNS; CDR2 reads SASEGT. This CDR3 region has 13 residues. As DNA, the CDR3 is TGTGCCAGCACCACATACAGCGGAAACATTCAGTACTTC. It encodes CASTTYSGNIQYF.

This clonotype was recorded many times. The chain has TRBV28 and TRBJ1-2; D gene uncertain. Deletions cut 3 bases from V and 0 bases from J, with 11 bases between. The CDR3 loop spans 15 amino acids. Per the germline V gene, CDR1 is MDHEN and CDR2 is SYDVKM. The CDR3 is CASSLSYGANYGYTF. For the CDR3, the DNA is TGTGCCAGCAGTTTGTCGTACGGAGCTAACTATGGCTACACCTTC.

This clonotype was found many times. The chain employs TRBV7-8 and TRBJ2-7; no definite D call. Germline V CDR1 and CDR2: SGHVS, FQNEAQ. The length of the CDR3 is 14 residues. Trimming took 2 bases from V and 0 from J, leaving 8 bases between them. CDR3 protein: CASSLWQSSYEQYF. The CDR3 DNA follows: TGTGCCAGCAGCTTATGGCAGAGCTCCTACGAGCAGTACTTC.

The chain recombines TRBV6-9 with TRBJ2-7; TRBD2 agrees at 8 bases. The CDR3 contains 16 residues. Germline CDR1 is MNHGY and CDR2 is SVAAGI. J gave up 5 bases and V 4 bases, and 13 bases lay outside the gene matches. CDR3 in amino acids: CASSSLSSGSTNEQYF. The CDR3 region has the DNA TGTGCCAGCAGTTCCCTTTCGAGCGGGAGTACCAACGAGCAGTACTTC.

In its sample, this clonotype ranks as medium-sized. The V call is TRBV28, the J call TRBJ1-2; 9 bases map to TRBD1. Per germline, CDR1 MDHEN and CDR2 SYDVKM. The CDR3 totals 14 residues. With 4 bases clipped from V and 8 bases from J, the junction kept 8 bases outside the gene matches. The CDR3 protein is CASSSAGTGSGYTF. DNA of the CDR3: TGTGCCAGCAGTTCCGCCGGGACAGGGAGCGGCTACACCTTC.

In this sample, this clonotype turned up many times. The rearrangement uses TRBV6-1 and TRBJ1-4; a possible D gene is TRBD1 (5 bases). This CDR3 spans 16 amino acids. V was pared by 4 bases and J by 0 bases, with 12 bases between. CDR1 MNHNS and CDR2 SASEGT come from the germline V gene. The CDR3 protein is CASSAVRAATNEKLFF. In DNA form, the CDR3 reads TGTGCCAGCAGTGCCGTCAGGGCTGCAACTAATGAAAAACTGTTTTTT.

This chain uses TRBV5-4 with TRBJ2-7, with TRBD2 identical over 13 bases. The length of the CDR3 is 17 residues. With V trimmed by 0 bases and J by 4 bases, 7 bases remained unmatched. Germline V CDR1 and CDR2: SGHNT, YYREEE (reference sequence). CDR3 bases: TGTGCCAGCAGCTTGGGAGGACTAGCGGGAGCGGGATACGAGCAGTACTTC. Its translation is CASSLGGLAGAGYEQYF. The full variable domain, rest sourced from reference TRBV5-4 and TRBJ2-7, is ETGVTQSPTHLIKTRGQQVTLRCSSQSGHNTVSWYQQALGQGPQFIFQYYREEENGRGNFPPRFSGLQFPNYSSELNVNALELDDSALYLCASSLGGLAGAGYEQYFGPGTRLTVT.

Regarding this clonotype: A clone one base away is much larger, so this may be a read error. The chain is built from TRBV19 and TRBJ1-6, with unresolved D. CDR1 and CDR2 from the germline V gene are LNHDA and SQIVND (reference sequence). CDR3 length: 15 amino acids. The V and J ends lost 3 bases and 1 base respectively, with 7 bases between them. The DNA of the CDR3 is TGTGCCAGTAGTATCGTGAGATCCTATAATTCACCCCTCCACTTT. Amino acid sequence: CASSIVRSYNSPLHF.

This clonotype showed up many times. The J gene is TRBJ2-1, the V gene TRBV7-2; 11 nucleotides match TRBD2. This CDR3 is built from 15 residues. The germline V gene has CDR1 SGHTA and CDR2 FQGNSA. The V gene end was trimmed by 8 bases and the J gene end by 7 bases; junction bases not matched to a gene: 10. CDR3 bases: TGTGCCAGCGGGATGCTAGCGGGAGGCGAGAATGAGCAGTTCTTC. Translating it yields CASGMLAGGENEQFF.

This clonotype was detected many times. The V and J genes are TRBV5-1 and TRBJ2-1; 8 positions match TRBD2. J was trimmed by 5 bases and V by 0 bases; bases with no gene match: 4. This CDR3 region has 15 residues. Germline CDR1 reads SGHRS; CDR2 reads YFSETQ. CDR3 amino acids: CASSLVLAANNEQFF. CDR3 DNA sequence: TGCGCCAGCAGCTTGGTACTAGCGGCCAACAATGAGCAGTTCTTC.

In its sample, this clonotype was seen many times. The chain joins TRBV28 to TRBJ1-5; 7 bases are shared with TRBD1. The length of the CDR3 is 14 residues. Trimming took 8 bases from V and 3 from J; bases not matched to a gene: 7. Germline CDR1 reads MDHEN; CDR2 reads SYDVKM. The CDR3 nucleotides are TGTGCCAGCTCCCCGACAGGGATCAATCAGCCCCAGCATTTT. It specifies CASSPTGINQPQHF.

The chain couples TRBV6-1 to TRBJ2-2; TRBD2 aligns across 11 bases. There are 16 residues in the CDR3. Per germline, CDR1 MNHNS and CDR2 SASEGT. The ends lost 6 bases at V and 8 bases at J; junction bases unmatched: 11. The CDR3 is CASSRPGLAADGELFF. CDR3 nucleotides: TGTGCCAGCAGCCGCCCGGGACTAGCGGCGGATGGGGAGCTGTTTTTT.

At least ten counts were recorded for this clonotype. The CDR3 loop is CASSFKVAGIQETQYF. CDR3 nucleotides: TGTGCCAGCAGTTTCAAGGTAGCGGGGATCCAAGAGACCCAGTACTTC. The rearrangement links TRBV12-3 or TRBV12-4 to TRBJ2-5; TRBD2 matches at 8 bases. The CDR3 consists of 16 residues. The trim removed 3 bases at V and 1 base at J, leaving 7 bases unmatched.

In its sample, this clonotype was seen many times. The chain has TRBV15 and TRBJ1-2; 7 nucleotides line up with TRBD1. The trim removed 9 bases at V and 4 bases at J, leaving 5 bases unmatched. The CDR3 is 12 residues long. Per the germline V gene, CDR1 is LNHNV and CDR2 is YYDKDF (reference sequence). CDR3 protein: CATGGQFYGYTF. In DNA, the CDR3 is TGTGCCACGGGGGGACAGTTCTATGGCTACACCTTC.

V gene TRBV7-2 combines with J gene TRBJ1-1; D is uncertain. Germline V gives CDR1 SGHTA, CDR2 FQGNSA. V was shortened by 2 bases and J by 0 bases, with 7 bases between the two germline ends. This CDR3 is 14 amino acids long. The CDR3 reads CASSLRPVNTEAFF. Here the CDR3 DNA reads TGTGCCAGCAGCTTAAGGCCAGTGAACACTGAAGCTTTCTTT.

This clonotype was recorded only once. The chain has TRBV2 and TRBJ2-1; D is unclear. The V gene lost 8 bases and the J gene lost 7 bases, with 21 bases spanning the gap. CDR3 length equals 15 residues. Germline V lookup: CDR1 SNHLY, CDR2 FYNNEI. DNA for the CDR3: TGTGCCAGCGGCGACCCAGTGAGACTGTTGAATGAGCAGTTCTTC. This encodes CASGDPVRLLNEQFF.

CDR3 DNA sequence: TGTGCCAGCAGATTGGACAGGGGAAGGACAGATACGCAGTATTTT. Translation gives CASRLDRGRTDTQYF. The chain joins TRBV3-1 to TRBJ2-3; 9 bases agree with TRBD1. The CDR3 has 15 residues. Germline assignment: CDR1 LGHDT and CDR2 YNNKEL (reference sequence). After removal of 6 bases from V and 3 bases from J, the junction contained 7 bases not matched to a gene.

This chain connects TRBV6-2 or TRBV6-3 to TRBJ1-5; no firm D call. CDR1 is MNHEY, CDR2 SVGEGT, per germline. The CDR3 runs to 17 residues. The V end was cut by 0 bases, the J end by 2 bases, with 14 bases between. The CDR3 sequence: CASSYSRWAIGNQPQHF. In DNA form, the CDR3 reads TGTGCCAGCAGTTACTCGAGATGGGCGATCGGCAATCAGCCCCAGCATTTT.

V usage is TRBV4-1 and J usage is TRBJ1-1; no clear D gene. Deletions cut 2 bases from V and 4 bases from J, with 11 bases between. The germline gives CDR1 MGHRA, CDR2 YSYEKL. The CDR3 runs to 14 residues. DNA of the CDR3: TGCGCCAGCAGCCAATCAGGCTTTGGCACTGAAGCTTTCTTT. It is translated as CASSQSGFGTEAFF.